One sample yielded the 14 T cell receptor beta chains listed below, sequenced in a study of CD8 T cells in Susac syndrome. RNA in amounts of roughly 0.5 to 1 ug was reverse transcribed with random hexamers. In TCRdb, the immunoSEQ multiplex PCR reads were re-called with MiXCR into one record per CDR3 protein. The data contain about 140,000 distinct CDR3 sequences, around 94% of them singletons. Source material: CD8+ T cells from PBMCs. Receptor source: a human donor in good health.

The chain is built from TRBV9 and TRBJ2-1; D might be TRBD1 or TRBD2, each matching 6 bases. The CDR3 consists of 15 residues. Per the germline V gene, CDR1 is SGDLS and CDR2 is YYNGEE. V lost 0 bases and J 2 bases, leaving 9 bases between the germline ends. CDR3 nucleotides: TGTGCCAGCAGCGTAGAGGAGGGGGCCTACAATGAGCAGTTCTTC. This codes for CASSVEEGAYNEQFF.

The gene calls are TRBV5-1 and TRBJ2-7, with D tentatively TRBD2 (5 bases). The V gene's germline CDR1 is SGHRS and CDR2 YFSETQ. The CDR3 totals 14 residues. The germline V and J ends were trimmed by 0 bases and 2 bases, with 9 bases remaining between them. The CDR3 coding sequence is TGCGCCAGCAGCTTGGGGACTGACACCTACGAGCAGTACTTC. Amino acids: CASSLGTDTYEQYF.

The gene calls are TRBV28 and TRBJ2-7; TRBD2 might be the D (5 bases). V gave up 5 bases and J gave up 4 bases, with 9 bases separating them. Per germline, CDR1 MDHEN and CDR2 SYDVKM. The CDR3 totals 12 residues. Here the CDR3 DNA reads TGTGCCAGCAGTCAGCCGGGGTACGAGCAGTACTTC. It encodes CASSQPGYEQYF.

The V call is TRBV20-1, the J call TRBJ1-5; a weak D match, TRBD1 (5 bases). This CDR3 is built from 14 residues. Trimming took 3 bases from V and 1 from J, leaving 10 bases between them. Germline CDR1 DFQATT, CDR2 SNEGSKA (reference sequence). CDR3 loop: CSARPRDSNQPQHF. DNA for the CDR3: TGCAGTGCTAGGCCCCGGGACAGCAATCAGCCCCAGCATTTT.

This rearrangement joins TRBV6-2 or TRBV6-3 to TRBJ1-1; D is unresolved. Per the germline V gene, CDR1 is MNHEY and CDR2 is SVGEGT. Trimming cost V 10 bases and J 4 bases, with 16 bases left between them. There are 13 residues in the CDR3. The CDR3 region is CATRRGMGTEAFF. The CDR3 DNA sequence: TGTGCCACCCGACGGGGAATGGGCACTGAAGCTTTCTTT.

The V gene is TRBV6-6, the J gene TRBJ2-1; D possibly corresponds to TRBD2 (6 bases). The CDR3 consists of 15 residues. Trimming removed 5 bases at V and 5 bases at J, with 16 bases between. CDR1 is MNHNY, CDR2 SVGAGI, per germline (reference sequence). CDR3 protein: CASSPASEGNNEQFF. CDR3 coding DNA: TGTGCCAGCAGTCCCGCTAGCGAAGGTAACAATGAGCAGTTCTTC.

The chain links TRBV29-1 to TRBJ2-7; the D call may be TRBD1 or TRBD2 (5 bases each). CDR1 is SQVTM, CDR2 ANQGSEA, per germline. V lost 6 bases, J lost 6 bases, and 15 bases lay in between. There are 12 residues in the CDR3. The CDR3 region is CSVPGPQSEQYF. CDR3 coding DNA: TGCAGCGTCCCGGGACCCCAGAGCGAGCAGTACTTC.

The gene calls are TRBV28 and TRBJ2-7, with TRBD1 matching 9 bases. The ends lost 5 bases at V and 6 bases at J; junction bases unmatched: 8. CDR3 length: 14 amino acids. The germline V gene encodes CDR1 MDHEN and CDR2 SYDVKM. This CDR3 reads CASSIDRGSGEQYF. Written as DNA, the CDR3 is TGTGCCAGCAGTATAGACAGGGGGTCAGGCGAGCAGTACTTC.

This CDR3 is CASGGLAGRQETQYF. The DNA for the CDR3 is TGTGCCAGCGGGGGACTAGCGGGAAGACAAGAGACCCAGTACTTC. This chain joins TRBV27 and TRBJ2-5; 13 bases are shared with TRBD2. Trimming cost V 8 bases and J 2 bases; bases outside gene matches: 5. In germline, CDR1 is MNHEY, CDR2 SMNVEV (reference sequence). The CDR3 extends over 15 amino acids.

This sequence joins TRBV20-1 and TRBJ1-2; maybe TRBD1 (6 bases). The V and J ends lost 5 bases and 6 bases respectively, with 13 bases between them. CDR3 length equals 12 residues. CDR1 and CDR2 from the germline V gene are DFQATT and SNEGSKA (reference sequence). CDR3 residues: CSAYRERDGYTF. The CDR3 nucleotides read TGCAGTGCTTACAGGGAGCGGGATGGCTACACCTTC.

The rearrangement links TRBV29-1 to TRBJ2-7, with D tentatively TRBD2 (5 bases). V was clipped by 1 base and J by 3 bases, with 10 bases between them. The CDR3 covers 13 residues. Germline V gene lookup returns CDR1 SQVTM and CDR2 ANQGSEA. CDR3: CSVEGGSDYEQYF. CDR3 coding DNA: TGCAGCGTTGAAGGTGGGAGCGACTACGAGCAGTACTTC.

This clonotype was seen a few times. The chain joins TRBV27 to TRBJ1-1, with TRBD1 as a possible D gene (5 bases). V was cut by 5 bases and J by 0 bases, with 10 bases left in between. This CDR3 spans 14 amino acids. Germline-derived CDR1 and CDR2 are MNHEY and SMNVEV (reference sequence). Here the CDR3 reads CASSQGNMNTEAFF. CDR3 nucleotide sequence: TGTGCCAGCAGTCAGGGCAACATGAACACTGAAGCTTTCTTT.

The genes are TRBV12-3 or TRBV12-4 and TRBJ2-6; D is unclear. Trimming left V 5 bases short and J 3 bases short, with 11 bases between. The CDR3 is 15 residues long. In nucleotides, the CDR3 is TGTGCCAGCAGTCAATCGAGCTTTGGGGCCAACGTCCTGACTTTC. Translated, it gives CASSQSSFGANVLTF.

The chain combines TRBV30 with TRBJ2-3; 9 bases map to TRBD2. From germline, CDR1 is GTSNPN and CDR2 SVGIG (reference sequence). The CDR3 is 13 amino acids. Trimming removed 6 bases from V and 6 bases from J; junction bases left unmatched: 7. This CDR3 is CACSGGPWDTQYF. The CDR3 DNA reads as TGTGCCTGTAGCGGGGGACCGTGGGATACGCAGTATTTT.